These 9 T cell receptor beta chains came from one sample sequenced in a study of cytomegalovirus exposure and HLA in healthy donors (dated by TCRdb to 2016 to 2017). Library creation used the immunoSEQ multiplex PCR assay. For the multiplex PCR, a mixture combining 60 forward primers for TCR Vbeta segments and 13 reverse primers for TCR Jbeta segments was used. TCRdb limited this immuneACCESS table to in-frame rearrangements with V and J called. A share of clones is missing; checked studies link under half to unresolved V genes, and the rest is unexplained. The sample contains more than 90,000 clones, 70% to 85% of them found a single time. The top ten hold about 4% of the sample. The sequenced sample was PBMCs. The receptor set was obtained from a man between 50 and 59 years old in good health and CMV-seronegative.

The V call is TRBV20-1, the J call TRBJ2-7; tentatively, D is TRBD2 (6 bases). Germline values: CDR1 DFQATT, CDR2 SNEGSKA (reference sequence). Trimming removed 6 bases at V and 6 bases at J, with 9 bases between. There are 10 residues in the CDR3. CDR3 amino acids: CSAQGGEQYF. The DNA of the CDR3 is TGCAGTGCGCAGGGAGGCGAGCAGTACTTC.

The chain combines TRBV5-4 with TRBJ2-7; 13 bases agree with TRBD2. J gave up 6 bases and V 0 bases, and 9 bases lay outside the gene matches. The CDR3 loop spans 17 amino acids. Germline lookup yields CDR1 SGHNT and CDR2 YYREEE (reference sequence). The CDR3 DNA is TGTGCCAGCAGCTTGGGTCCCGGACTAGCGGGAGCGACCGAGCAGTACTTC. Amino acid sequence: CASSLGPGLAGATEQYF.

The chain employs TRBV28 and TRBJ1-2; D perhaps matches TRBD1 (6 bases). Trimming took off 2 bases at V and 6 bases at J, with 13 bases between the two ends. This CDR3 contains 14 residues. Germline-derived CDR1 and CDR2 are MDHEN and SYDVKM. The CDR3 region has the DNA TGTGCCAGCAGTTTAACGCACAGGGCCCATGGCTACACCTTC. This gives the protein CASSLTHRAHGYTF.

The gene calls are TRBV14 and TRBJ2-1; D unclear. Between the trimmed V and J ends, which lost 2 bases and 3 bases, there was a span of 14 bases. This CDR3 region has 16 residues. Germline V gene lookup returns CDR1 SGHDN and CDR2 FVKESK. Here the CDR3 DNA reads TGTGCCAGCAGCCAACAGACTCCGAGAGACTACAATGAGCAGTTCTTC. Translation gives CASSQQTPRDYNEQFF.

J is TRBJ2-6 and V is TRBV6-5, with 8 bases aligning to TRBD1. In germline, CDR1 is MNHEY, CDR2 SVGAGI. This CDR3 contains 15 residues. Trimming took 4 bases from V and 2 from J; bases not matched to a gene: 1. CDR3 sequence reads: CASSSQGAGANVLTF. The CDR3 DNA follows: TGTGCCAGCAGTTCACAGGGGGCTGGGGCCAACGTCCTGACTTTC.

The genes are TRBV28 and TRBJ2-1; 8 bases agree with TRBD2. Trimming cost V 7 bases and J 2 bases; bases outside gene matches: 7. CDR1 and CDR2 (germline): MDHEN, SYDVKM. The length of the CDR3 is 15 residues. CDR3 DNA sequence: TGTGCCAGCACCACACAAGCGGGGGCCTACAATGAGCAGTTCTTC. Its translation: CASTTQAGAYNEQFF.

The rearrangement joins TRBV6-4 to TRBJ1-6, with a tentative D call TRBD1 (5 bases). Per the germline V gene, CDR1 is MRHNA and CDR2 is SNTAGT. The CDR3 consists of 13 residues. The germline V and J ends were trimmed by 2 bases and 10 bases, with 9 bases remaining between them. The CDR3 DNA sequence: TGTGCCAGCAGTGACCGGGGGGAATCACCCCTCCACTTT. Translated: CASSDRGESPLHF.

V usage is TRBV5-6 and J usage is TRBJ2-1; D might be TRBD1 (5 bases). V lost 4 bases and J 6 bases, leaving 8 bases between the germline ends. Germline CDR1 reads SGHDT; CDR2 reads YYEEEE. This CDR3 comprises 12 residues. The CDR3 region is CASSQGGNEQFF. The CDR3 bases are TGTGCCAGCAGCCAGGGTGGCAATGAGCAGTTCTTC.

The chain carries TRBV28 and TRBJ2-3; a weak D match, TRBD1 (6 bases). The ends were cut back, 3 bases at V and 4 bases at J, with 14 bases in the middle. The CDR3 is 15 amino acids. Looked up from germline, CDR1 is MDHEN and CDR2 is SYDVKM. CDR3 in amino acids: CASSFPAGVADTQYF. The CDR3 coding sequence is TGTGCCAGCAGTTTCCCGGCAGGGGTAGCAGATACGCAGTATTTT.